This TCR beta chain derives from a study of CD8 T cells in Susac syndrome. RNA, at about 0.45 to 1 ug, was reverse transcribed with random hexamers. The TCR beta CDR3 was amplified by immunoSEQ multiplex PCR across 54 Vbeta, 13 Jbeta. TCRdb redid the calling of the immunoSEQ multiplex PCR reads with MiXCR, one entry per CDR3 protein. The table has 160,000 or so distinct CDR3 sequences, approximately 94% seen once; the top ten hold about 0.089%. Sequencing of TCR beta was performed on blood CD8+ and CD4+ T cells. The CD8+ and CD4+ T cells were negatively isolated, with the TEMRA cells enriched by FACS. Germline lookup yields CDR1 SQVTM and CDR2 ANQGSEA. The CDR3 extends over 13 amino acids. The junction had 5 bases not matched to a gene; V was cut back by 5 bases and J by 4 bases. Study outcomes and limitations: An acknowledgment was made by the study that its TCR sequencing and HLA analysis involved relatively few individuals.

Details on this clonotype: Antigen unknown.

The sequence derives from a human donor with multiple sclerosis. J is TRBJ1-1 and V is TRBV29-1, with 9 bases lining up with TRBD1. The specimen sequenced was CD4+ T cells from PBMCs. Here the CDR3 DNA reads TGCAGCGTTCTCACGACAGGGGGCACTGAAGCTTTCTTT. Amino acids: CSVLTTGGTEAFF.